Each of the 20 T cell receptor beta chains below was sequenced from the same sample in a study of blood T cell repertoires in COVID-19. The data were produced by immunoSEQ multiplex PCR, yet TCRdb's version contains in-frame clones alone and is incomplete. The top ten hold approximately 5% of the sample, which has some 270,000 clones, more than 70% seen once. The sample comprised peripheral blood. These receptors all come from a woman older than 75 with COVID-19, enrolled during active disease.

V and J are TRBV5-6 and TRBJ1-1, with 11 bases fitting TRBD1. The CDR3 has 14 residues. Germline CDR1 is SGHDT and CDR2 is YYEEEE. V shed 4 bases and J 7 bases; nucleotides not matched to a gene: 6. Here the CDR3 reads CASSLGQGAYEAFF. For the CDR3, the DNA is TGTGCCAGCAGCCTCGGACAGGGGGCTTATGAAGCTTTCTTT.

A single count supports this clone. The rearrangement links TRBV2 to TRBJ2-2; 9 positions agree with TRBD2. The germline V gene has CDR1 SNHLY and CDR2 FYNNEI. With V trimmed by 8 bases and J by 4 bases, 5 bases remained unmatched. CDR3 length: 14 amino acids. The CDR3 DNA reads TGTGCCAGCGGGGTGACTAGCGGCACCGGGGAGCTGTTTTTT. It specifies CASGVTSGTGELFF.

This chain joins TRBV3-1 (or the pseudogene TRBV3-2) and TRBJ1-1; tentatively, D is TRBD1 (5 bases). This CDR3 region has 12 residues. The V and J ends lost 0 bases and 11 bases respectively, with 10 bases between them. Germline CDR1 and CDR2: LGHDT and YNNKEL (reference sequence). The CDR3 reads CASSQEGRGAFF. The CDR3 bases are TGTGCCAGCAGCCAAGAGGGTCGGGGGGCTTTCTTT.

The chain has TRBV5-4 and TRBJ2-1, with D perhaps matching TRBD2 (5 bases). The CDR3 is made up of 15 amino acids. Germline CDR1 reads SGHNT; CDR2 reads YYREEE (reference sequence). V lost 2 bases, J lost 0 bases, and 9 bases lay in between. The CDR3 loop is CASSFSASSYNEQFF. The CDR3 DNA is TGTGCCAGCAGCTTTAGCGCGAGCTCCTACAATGAGCAGTTCTTC.

V gene TRBV30 combines with J gene TRBJ2-3, with TRBD2 as a possible D gene (7 bases). The V end was cut by 4 bases, the J end by 6 bases, with 14 bases between. The CDR3 loop spans 13 amino acids. Germline CDR1 is GTSNPN and CDR2 is SVGIG (reference sequence). The CDR3 sequence is CAWNVGGLDTQYF. CDR3 sequence (DNA): TGTGCCTGGAACGTGGGGGGGCTGGATACGCAGTATTTT.

The rearrangement joins TRBV19 to TRBJ1-5, with TRBD1 matching 9 bases. With 6 bases clipped from V and 5 bases from J, the junction kept 17 bases outside the gene matches. Germline V CDR1 and CDR2: LNHDA, SQIVND (reference sequence). This CDR3 region has 18 residues. The CDR3 DNA sequence: TGTGCCAGTAGGATATATCCCCCCCGCACAGGGGGCGATCAGCCCCAGCATTTT. It yields the protein CASRIYPPRTGGDQPQHF.

This clone was observed a few times. This chain links TRBV27 with TRBJ1-2; possible D gene TRBD1, 5 bases. In germline, CDR1 is MNHEY, CDR2 SMNVEV (reference sequence). Trimming removed 8 bases from V and 5 bases from J, with 18 bases in between. This CDR3 region has 14 residues. The CDR3 bases are TGTGCCAGCGGGGGGGGAGCTACCGGATATGGCTACACCTTC. Its translation: CASGGGATGYGYTF.

The CDR3 DNA sequence: TGTGCCAGTAGTATTCAGGGCTTAAACTATGGCTACACCTTC. Its translation is CASSIQGLNYGYTF. This chain links TRBV19 with TRBJ1-2; possible D gene TRBD1, 5 bases. The CDR3 has 14 amino acids. In germline, CDR1 is LNHDA, CDR2 SQIVND (reference sequence). V was cut by 3 bases and J by 2 bases, with 10 bases left in between.

The V gene is TRBV5-1, the J gene TRBJ2-1; D might be TRBD2 (6 bases). This CDR3 has 13 residues. The germline CDR1 and CDR2 sequences are SGHRS and YFSETQ. V was clipped by 5 bases and J by 3 bases, with 9 bases between them. The CDR3 sequence: CASSSGLYNEQFF. DNA of the CDR3: TGCGCCAGCAGTAGCGGCCTCTACAATGAGCAGTTCTTC.

The rearrangement links TRBV7-2 to TRBJ2-1; TRBD1 is a possible D gene (5 bases). Deletions cut 2 bases from V and 6 bases from J, with 11 bases between. Germline CDR1 reads SGHTA; CDR2 reads FQGNSA. The CDR3 runs 14 residues. The CDR3 region has the DNA TGTGCCAGCAGCTTACTGGGGCCCTTCAATGAGCAGTTCTTC. It specifies CASSLLGPFNEQFF.

The chain uses TRBV5-1 and TRBJ1-1, with 11 bases lining up with TRBD1. V lost 4 bases, J lost 4 bases, and 6 bases stayed unmatched. From germline, CDR1 is SGHRS and CDR2 YFSETQ. The CDR3 spans 15 residues. The DNA of the CDR3 is TGCGCCAGCAGCGCAGGGGACAGGGGGTCCACTGAAGCTTTCTTT. It encodes CASSAGDRGSTEAFF.

The chain has TRBV7-8 and TRBJ1-4; D is possibly TRBD1 (5 bases). V shed 7 bases and J shed 6 bases, with 15 bases lying between them. The CDR3 spans 14 residues. Germline V CDR1 and CDR2: SGHVS, FQNEAQ. CDR3 sequence reads: CASTKGLFDEKLFF. CDR3 nucleotide sequence: TGTGCCAGCACCAAGGGGCTCTTCGATGAAAAACTGTTTTTT.

This chain joins TRBV24-1 and TRBJ1-1; D gene unclear. The CDR3 has 13 residues. Per the germline V gene, CDR1 is KGHDR and CDR2 is SFDVKD. V shed 9 bases and J shed 4 bases, with 14 bases lying between them. The CDR3 bases are TGTGCCACCGAGACTACTAGAGGCACTGAAGCTTTCTTT. It encodes CATETTRGTEAFF.

The chain's CDR3 is CASSLGLSKPSYEQYF. The CDR3 nucleotides read TGTGCCAGCAGCTTAGGCCTTTCCAAGCCTTCCTACGAGCAGTACTTC. The rearrangement joins TRBV13 to TRBJ2-7; D unclear. The CDR3 is 16 residues long. V lost 0 bases, J lost 1 base, and 13 bases lay in between. Germline V CDR1 and CDR2: PRHDT, FYEKMQ (reference sequence). Combining the CDR3 with reference TRBV13 and TRBJ2-7 gives the whole variable domain AAGVIQSPRHLIKEKRETATLKCYPIPRHDTVYWYQQGPGQDPQFLISFYEKMQSDKGSIPDRFSAQQFSDYHSELNMSSLELGDSALYFCASSLGLSKPSYEQYFGPGTRLTVT.

This clone was recorded only once. V and J are TRBV18 and TRBJ1-1, with TRBD1 matching over 7 bases. The CDR3 totals 14 residues. V dropped 1 base and J dropped 8; count of bases not matched to a gene: 7. Germline values: CDR1 KGHSH, CDR2 LQKENI. The CDR3 nucleotides are TGTGCCAGCTCACCACAGGGGGCGCAGTCCGAAGCTTTCTTT. Residues: CASSPQGAQSEAFF.

V is TRBV7-2 and J is TRBJ2-1; the match to TRBD2 covers 7 bases. The CDR3 totals 15 residues. Germline CDR1 SGHTA, CDR2 FQGNSA. The junction had 4 bases not matched to a gene; V was cut back by 5 bases and J by 0 bases. In DNA, the CDR3 is TGTGCCAGCAGCCCCGGGGGGAACTCCTACAATGAGCAGTTCTTC. The encoded protein is CASSPGGNSYNEQFF.

The chain couples TRBV11-3 to TRBJ1-4; maybe TRBD1 (6 bases). The V gene's germline CDR1 is SGHNT and CDR2 YENEEA. The CDR3 contains 13 residues. Trimming cost V 11 bases and J 5 bases, with 15 bases left between them. Written as DNA, the CDR3 is TGTGCCGGAGAGGGACACCGAAATGAAAAACTGTTTTTT. This codes for CAGEGHRNEKLFF.

The gene calls are TRBV5-1 and TRBJ1-1; the match to TRBD1 covers 9 bases. This CDR3 is built from 16 residues. The V gene's germline CDR1 is SGHRS and CDR2 YFSETQ. With V trimmed by 4 bases and J by 1 base, 8 bases remained unmatched. The chain's CDR3 is CASSLTGGAGNTEAFF. Written as DNA, the CDR3 is TGCGCCAGCAGCCTAACAGGGGGCGCCGGGAACACTGAAGCTTTCTTT.

The chain employs TRBV13 and TRBJ2-2, with 7 bases fitting TRBD1. The CDR3 extends over 14 amino acids. Trimming at V came to 11 bases and at J to 0 bases, leaving 6 bases not matched to a gene. Germline V lookup: CDR1 PRHDT, CDR2 FYEKMQ (reference sequence). The CDR3: CAVRDSANTGELFF. CDR3 bases: TGTGCCGTCCGGGACAGCGCGAACACCGGGGAGCTGTTTTTT.

The chain recombines TRBV19 with TRBJ1-2; 8 nucleotides line up with TRBD1. V shed 5 bases and J 6 bases; nucleotides not matched to a gene: 8. CDR1 is LNHDA and CDR2 is SQIVND in the germline V gene (reference sequence). The CDR3 has 14 residues. The CDR3 spells CASSPARGQDGYTF. For the CDR3, the DNA is TGTGCCAGTAGTCCCGCCAGGGGGCAAGATGGCTACACCTTC. Combining the CDR3 with reference TRBV19 and TRBJ1-2 gives the whole variable domain DGGITQSPKYLFRKEGQNVTLSCEQNLNHDAMYWYRQDPGQGLRLIYYSQIVNDFQKGDIAEGYSVSREKKESFPLTVTSAQKNPTAFYLCASSPARGQDGYTFGSGTRLTVV.